This T cell receptor (beta chain) comes out of a study of blood T cell repertoires in COVID-19. At the level of the study: Acute and convalescent COVID-19 samples came from the United States, Italy and Spain. The analysed material was cDNA or gDNA that came from T cells, B-cell-depleted T cells, or PBMCs.

As originally analysed: From reference gene primer amplification, estimates of nucleated cell counts were derived. Libraries were prepared by immunoSEQ multiplex PCR; TCRdb keeps only in-frame clonotypes and omits some of them. V and J calls and clone size are given by that table; D and trimming were obtained from the DNA. The table records around 150,000 clones, 85% to 95% of them present only once. Trimming left V 3 bases short and J 7 bases short, with 10 bases between. The CDR3 extends over 12 amino acids. The germline V gene has CDR1 SGHRS and CDR2 YFSETQ. The receptor was isolated from a woman in her 50s with acute or convalescent COVID-19. The chain uses TRBV5-1 and TRBJ1-1; D not certain. The specimen was peripheral blood. CDR3: CASSSRPLEAFF. In DNA form, the CDR3 reads TGCGCCAGCAGCTCTAGACCGCTTGAAGCTTTCTTT.